The present TCR beta chain was sequenced within a study of blood T cell repertoires in COVID-19. Overall study context: Samples representing acute and convalescent COVID-19 were sourced from the United States, Italy and Spain. PBMCs, B-cell-depleted T cells, or T cells provided the cDNA or gDNA that made up the material.

As handled by the study authors: Cell counts per sample came from amplifying reference gene primers. The table came from immunoSEQ multiplex PCR; TCRdb's copy has only in-frame clones and leaves some out. V and J calls plus clone size are reproduced from that table; the DNA served to infer D and trimming. The table includes about 150,000 clones, roughly four fifths detected once. Germline V lookup: CDR1 LNHDA, CDR2 SQIVND (reference sequence). CDR3 length: 15 amino acids. V shed 7 bases, J shed 1 base, and the junction held 7 bases outside the gene matches. This receptor was obtained from an older woman with acute or convalescent COVID-19. Specimen: peripheral blood. The V gene is TRBV19, the J gene TRBJ1-5; 7 bases agree with TRBD1. This CDR3 is CASTPNRGSNQPQHF. DNA of the CDR3: TGTGCCAGTACCCCCAACAGGGGAAGCAATCAGCCCCAGCATTTT.